This T cell receptor beta chain was sequenced for a study of T cell repertoires in cytomegalovirus infection. Study-wide context: Based on public TCR beta signatures, there were indications of CMV infection and of a matching HLA type. Study conclusions and caveats: Summed public TCR beta family frequency identified CMV carriers bearing the relevant HLA. Dominant in the ex vivo response were TCR beta clonotypes restricted by HLA-C and specific for CMV.

TCRdb used MiXCR to reprocess the reads, holding one entry per CDR3 protein. The repertoire holds around 550,000 distinct CDR3 sequences, less than 30% seen once, with around 14% in the top ten. This clonotype appeared many times. Its antigen is as yet unknown. The sequence derives from a human donor in good health (CMV status not recorded). Some clones in this sample may be carry-over from other donors' samples. Material: PBMCs.

CDR3 DNA: TGTGCCAGCAGTACCGACAGGGTGACGCAGTATTTT. As protein: CASSTDRVTQYF. V is TRBV7-2 and J is TRBJ2-3, with 7 positions matching TRBD1. The CDR3 runs 12 residues. V trimming: 6 bases; J trimming: 9 bases; junction bases outside the gene matches: 6. Germline V gives CDR1 SGHTA, CDR2 FQGNSA. The full variable domain, in which reference TRBV7-2 and TRBJ2-3 provide the parts outside the CDR3, is GAGVSQSPSNKVTEKGKDVELRCDPISGHTALYWYRQSLGQGLEFLIYFQGNSAPDKSGLPSDRFSAERTGGSVSTLTIQRTQQEDSAVYLCASSTDRVTQYFGPGTRLTVL.